This T cell receptor (beta chain) was found in a study of T cells after yellow fever vaccination. TCRdb re-called the 5' RACE reads with MiXCR, one entry per CDR3 protein. The data contain 100,000 to 150,000 distinct CDR3 sequences, roughly 15% of them singletons. In germline, CDR1 is MNHNY, CDR2 SVGAGI (reference sequence). CDR3 length: 13 residues. The V and J ends lost 6 bases and 8 bases respectively, with 16 bases between them. In this sample, this clonotype turned up a few times. The material was CD8+ T cells sorted from PBMCs, obtained 5 days after the yellow fever booster vaccination. This TCR derives from a man aged 18 to 29 who received the YFV17D yellow fever vaccine. This chain uses TRBV6-6 with TRBJ1-2, with D maybe TRBD1 (5 bases). CDR3 sequence reads: CASSESGIYGYTF. CDR3 coding DNA: TGTGCCAGCAGCGAATCAGGGATATACGGCTACACCTTC.